The 5 T cell receptor beta chains in this list originate from one sample, sequenced in a study of CD8+CD57+ T cells in acquired aplastic anemia. Sequencing was done on patients that had shown CD8+CD57+ cell expansion by flow cytometry. TCR beta VDJ and CDR3 profiling used genomic DNA as template. TCRdb independently ran MiXCR on the reads; one entry per CDR3 protein. The sample includes 160,000 or so distinct CDR3 sequences, around half of them seen just once. Sequencing was carried out using sorted CD4+, CD8+, or CD8+CD57+ T cells (not recorded which) from PBMCs. The receptor set was obtained from a human donor with aplastic anemia.

Regarding this clonotype: One junction end does not reproduce the germline sequence, and a read error may be involved. V usage is TRBV19 and J usage is TRBJ1-1; 10 nucleotides match TRBD1. This CDR3 spans 14 amino acids. Looked up from germline, CDR1 is LNHDA and CDR2 is SQIVND (reference sequence). The CDR3 DNA sequence: TGTGCCAGCGGGACAGGGGTGCGGGGCACTGAGGCTTTCTTT. Residues: CASGTGVRGTEAFF.

This sequence joins TRBV5-4 and TRBJ1-1; 8 positions agree with TRBD1. From germline, CDR1 is SGHNT and CDR2 YYREEE (reference sequence). The CDR3 spans 15 residues. Germline trimming cut 0 bases from V and 4 bases from J; bases unmatched to any gene: 5. The CDR3 nucleotides are TGTGCCAGCAGCTTGGGAACAGGGGGGCGCACTGAAGCTTTCTTT. It specifies CASSLGTGGRTEAFF.

The CDR3 region is CASSSAAGQGNYGYTF. Here the CDR3 DNA reads TGCGCCAGCAGCTCCGCCGCGGGACAGGGGAACTATGGCTACACCTTC. J is TRBJ1-2 and V is TRBV5-1; TRBD1 matches 10 bases. Germline CDR1 is SGHRS and CDR2 is YFSETQ. The CDR3 has 16 residues. After removal of 3 bases from V and 2 bases from J, the junction contained 7 bases not matched to a gene.

Here the CDR3 DNA reads TGCAGTGCTAGAGATCATCGGTCAGAAGCTTTCTTT. It codes for CSARDHRSEAFF. The V gene is TRBV20-1, the J gene TRBJ1-1; D gene ambiguous. This CDR3 comprises 12 residues. V gave up 0 bases and J gave up 8 bases, with 10 bases separating them. Germline-derived CDR1 and CDR2 are DFQATT and SNEGSKA (reference sequence).

About this clonotype: A much larger clone differs from this one at a single base, so this may be a read error. No DNA is shown, since the ends of the CDR3 on it are uncertain; the CDR3 is the one TCRdb lists. The chain joins TRBV25-1 to TRBJ2-1; the table's D gene call, TRBD1, was not cross checked with the DNA. Germline V CDR1 and CDR2: MGHDK, SYGVNS. The CDR3 is 12 residues long, counting both termini. CDR3 loop: CASSSSRGEQFF.